These T cell receptor beta chains were read from a single sample in a study of shared clonotypes between healthy human individuals. Assay used: immunoSEQ multiplex PCR; TCRdb lists only in-frame clones, some missing. The sample has some 500,000 clones, 95% to 96% seen once. Sequenced sample: naive CD4+ T cells sorted from blood. The origin of the receptors is a woman in her 30s in good health. Both conserved end residues are part of each CDR3. D genes are given only for firm matches. Clone sizes are given selectively: once, few, many, or a class where the clone is expanded.

TRBD1	TRBJ1-1	TRBV27	NA	CASRTGGKNTEAFF	TGTGCCAGCAGAACAGGGGGAAAGAACACTGAAGCTTTCTTT
NA	TRBJ2-1	TRBV7-8	NA	CASSLGLNEQFF	TGTGCCAGCAGCTTAGGTTTGAATGAGCAGTTCTTC
TRBD1	TRBJ1-2	TRBV6-6	NA	CASSYGTANYGYTF	TGTGCCAGCAGTTACGGGACAGCGAACTATGGCTACACCTTC
NA	TRBJ2-7	TRBV11-2	NA	CASSLTGRKAYEQYF	TGTGCCAGCAGCCTGACAGGGAGGAAGGCCTACGAGCAGTACTTC
NA	TRBJ2-7	TRBV21-1	NA	CASTLSGNYEQYF	TGTGCCAGCACCCTCTCCGGGAACTACGAGCAGTACTTC
NA	TRBJ2-7	TRBV5-6	once	CASSPEGGAYEQYF	TGTGCCAGCAGCCCGGAGGGCGGGGCCTACGAGCAGTACTTC
NA	TRBJ1-5	TRBV25-1	NA	CASSEDGSNQPQHF	TGTGCCAGCAGTGAGGATGGGAGCAATCAGCCCCAGCATTTT
NA	TRBJ1-2	TRBV27	few	CASRTGSYGYTF	TGTGCCAGCAGAACAGGGTCCTATGGCTACACCTTC
NA	TRBJ1-1	TRBV4-1	NA	CASSQDGRAYTEAFF	TGCGCCAGCAGTCAAGATGGCCGAGCTTACACTGAAGCTTTCTTT
NA	TRBJ1-1	TRBV4-1	NA	CASSQGRYEAFF	TGCGCCAGCAGCCAAGGAAGGTATGAAGCTTTCTTT
TRBD2	TRBJ2-7	TRBV28	NA	CASTPQLAGAGEQYF	TGTGCCAGCACCCCCCAACTAGCGGGAGCAGGCGAGCAGTACTTC
NA	TRBJ2-7	TRBV30	NA	CAWSPWVIGLHEQYF	TGTGCCTGGAGCCCGTGGGTAATAGGGTTGCACGAGCAGTACTTC
NA	TRBJ2-5	TRBV19	NA	CASSIESGWETQYF	TGTGCCAGTAGTATAGAGTCGGGCTGGGAGACCCAGTACTTC
TRBD2	TRBJ2-1	TRBV27	NA	CASSLSTLAGGHNEQFF	TGTGCCAGCAGTTTATCGACACTAGCGGGAGGGCACAATGAGCAGTTCTTC
NA	TRBJ1-5	TRBV21-1	NA	CASSESGGSGQPQHF	TGTGCCAGCAGCGAAAGCGGGGGTTCAGGTCAGCCCCAGCATTTT
TRBD2	TRBJ2-3	TRBV11-2	NA	CASSLGLAGGTDTQYF	TGTGCCAGCAGCTTAGGTCTAGCGGGAGGCACAGATACGCAGTATTTT
NA	TRBJ2-5	TRBV7-7	NA	CASSLSSPSIGETQYF	TGTGCCAGCAGCCTCAGCAGCCCAAGCATCGGGGAGACCCAGTACTTC
TRBD1	TRBJ2-7	TRBV5-4	NA	CASSLEPGTGFYEQYF	TGTGCCAGCAGCTTGGAACCCGGGACAGGGTTTTACGAGCAGTACTTC
NA	TRBJ2-3	TRBV2	NA	CASSEAPRAYTTDTQYF	TGTGCCAGCAGTGAAGCTCCCCGAGCCTATACTACAGATACGCAGTATTTT
NA	TRBJ2-3	TRBV6-5	NA	CASTGGADTQYF	TGTGCCAGCACAGGGGGGGCAGATACGCAGTATTTT
NA	TRBJ2-3	TRBV6-6	NA	CASSPRVLTDTQYF	TGTGCCAGCAGCCCCCGAGTCCTCACAGATACGCAGTATTTT
NA	TRBJ2-7	TRBV18	NA	CASSRRGDSYEQYF	TGTGCCAGCTCACGACGGGGTGACTCCTACGAGCAGTACTTC
NA	TRBJ1-2	TRBV19	NA	CASSIEHRKGGYTF	TGTGCCAGTAGTATTGAACATCGGAAGGGGGGCTACACCTTC
TRBD1	TRBJ2-1	TRBV5-1	NA	CASSFGQGSYNEQFF	TGCGCCAGCAGCTTCGGACAGGGGTCCTACAATGAGCAGTTCTTC
NA	TRBJ2-1	TRBV6-5	NA	CASRGVRGRDEQFF	TGTGCCAGCAGGGGGGTCAGAGGCCGGGATGAGCAGTTCTTC
NA	TRBJ1-1	TRBV15	NA	CATSSRLWGEVGTEAFF	TGTGCCACCAGCAGTCGCCTTTGGGGGGAAGTTGGAACTGAAGCTTTCTTT
NA	TRBJ2-7	TRBV23-1	NA	CASRTDYEQYF	TGCGCCAGTCGGACCGACTACGAGCAGTACTTC
TRBD1	TRBJ1-1	TRBV30	NA	CAWRSVCRPRGTTEAFF	TGTGCCTGGAGATCGGTTTGTCGTCCCAGGGGGACCACTGAAGCTTTCTTT
NA	TRBJ1-5	TRBV6-5	NA	CASSLQRNSNQPQHF	TGTGCCAGCAGCTTACAGAGAAATAGCAATCAGCCCCAGCATTTT
TRBD1	TRBJ1-1	TRBV28	NA	CASSPGQLYLTEAFF	TGTGCCAGCAGTCCGGGACAGCTCTATTTAACTGAAGCTTTCTTT
TRBD2	TRBJ2-3	TRBV4-2	NA	CASSQDPPTSFRTDTQYF	TGTGCCAGCAGCCAAGATCCCCCGACTAGCTTTCGCACAGATACGCAGTATTTT
NA	TRBJ2-4	TRBV4-1	NA	CASSKLILAKNIQYF	TGCGCCAGCAGCAAACTAATACTAGCCAAAAACATTCAGTACTTC
NA	TRBJ2-3	TRBV27	NA	CASSLSGPQITQYF	TGTGCCAGCAGTTTAAGTGGGCCACAGATAACGCAGTATTTT
TRBD2	TRBJ2-1	TRBV28	NA	CASSSGRANNEQFF	TGTGCCAGCAGTAGCGGGAGGGCCAACAATGAGCAGTTCTTC
NA	TRBJ1-1	TRBV5-1	NA	CASSFSFEGGTEAFF	TGCGCCAGCAGCTTTTCATTTGAAGGGGGCACTGAAGCTTTCTTT
NA	TRBJ1-1	TRBV28	NA	CASTSERRGRRNTEAFF	TGTGCCAGCACCTCAGAGAGAAGGGGCCGTAGGAACACTGAAGCTTTCTTT
TRBD2	TRBJ2-1	TRBV10-3	NA	CAIGGGAGGKDEQFF	TGTGCCATCGGCGGGGGAGCGGGAGGAAAAGATGAGCAGTTCTTC
NA	TRBJ1-2	TRBV19	NA	CASSAGTVGYTF	TGTGCCAGTAGTGCCGGGACCGTTGGCTACACCTTC
TRBD1	TRBJ1-5	TRBV6-1	once	CASSVGQDQPQHF	TGTGCCAGCAGTGTCGGACAGGATCAGCCCCAGCATTTT
NA	TRBJ2-5	TRBV28	NA	CASISFLRLPQAAQYF	TGTGCCAGCATCTCTTTCTTACGTCTACCCCAAGCGGCCCAGTACTTC
TRBD2	TRBJ2-5	TRBV7-2	NA	CASSLGGSGRVRETQYF	TGTGCCAGCAGCTTAGGGGGTAGCGGGAGGGTTAGGGAGACCCAGTACTTC
TRBD1	TRBJ2-7	TRBV13	NA	CASRRTGGSYEQYF	TGTGCCAGCAGACGGACAGGGGGCTCCTACGAGCAGTACTTC
TRBD2	TRBJ2-4	TRBV6-6	NA	CASRAGVAKNIQYF	TGTGCCAGCCGAGCGGGAGTGGCCAAAAACATTCAGTACTTC
TRBD2	TRBJ2-3	TRBV4-2	NA	CASSTGTSGTDTQYF	TGTGCCAGCAGCACCGGGACTAGCGGGACAGATACGCAGTATTTT
NA	TRBJ2-7	TRBV2	NA	CASSGVGGMEQYF	TGTGCCAGCAGTGGGGTTGGGGGGATGGAGCAGTACTTC
TRBD1	TRBJ1-5	TRBV28	NA	CASSSGQGGDSNQPQHF	TGTGCCAGCAGCTCTGGACAGGGGGGGGATAGCAATCAGCCCCAGCATTTT
TRBD2	TRBJ2-7	TRBV11-2	NA	CASSPRRGGGAYYEQYF	TGTGCCAGCAGCCCCCGAAGGGGCGGGGGGGCCTACTACGAGCAGTACTTC
NA	TRBJ2-2	TRBV27	NA	CASSLYRTNTGELFF	TGTGCCAGCAGTTTATATCGGACCAACACCGGGGAGCTGTTTTTT
TRBD1	TRBJ1-4	TRBV6-1	NA	CASSEPGTGNEKLFF	TGTGCCAGCAGTGAACCCGGGACAGGGAATGAAAAACTGTTTTTT
TRBD1	TRBJ1-2	TRBV5-1	once	CASSPGTGGFHYGYTF	TGCGCCAGCAGCCCCGGGACAGGGGGCTTCCACTATGGCTACACCTTC
NA	TRBJ2-7	TRBV7-9	NA	CASSPHTESYEQYF	TGTGCCAGCAGCCCCCACACGGAGAGCTACGAGCAGTACTTC
TRBD2	TRBJ2-5	TRBV28	NA	CASSTVATSGAKETQYF	TGTGCCAGCAGTACCGTCGCGACTAGCGGAGCTAAAGAGACCCAGTACTTC
NA	TRBJ2-4	TRBV7-9	NA	CASSNTRGSRNIQYF	TGTGCCAGCAGCAACACACGGGGATCCAGAAACATTCAGTACTTC
TRBD1	TRBJ2-6	TRBV5-8	NA	CASSLDRGPGANVLTF	TGTGCCAGCAGCTTGGACAGGGGCCCTGGGGCCAACGTCCTGACTTTC
NA	TRBJ1-1	TRBV5-1	NA	CASSLDKVNTEAFF	TGCGCCAGCAGCTTGGACAAAGTGAACACTGAAGCTTTCTTT
NA	TRBJ1-3	TRBV5-1	NA	CASSPGGSSGNTIYF	TGCGCCAGCAGCCCGGGGGGGTCCTCTGGAAACACCATATATTTT
NA	TRBJ2-7	TRBV20-1	NA	CSATLFEQYF	TGCAGTGCTACCCTCTTCGAGCAGTACTTC
NA	TRBJ2-1	TRBV19	NA	CASRGDDNEQFF	TGTGCCAGTAGGGGCGACGACAATGAGCAGTTCTTC
NA	TRBJ1-4	TRBV28	NA	CASSLGGDEKLFF	TGTGCCAGCAGCCTGGGTGGGGATGAAAAACTGTTTTTT
NA	TRBJ2-3	TRBV14	NA	CASRYTSTDTQYF	TGTGCCAGCAGGTACACTTCCACAGATACGCAGTATTTT